The present entry profiles one T cell receptor beta chain with its context. Its antigen remains unknown. This sample was taken from a study of blood T cells in healthy people across ages. Study-level results: It was found that TCR beta diversity correlated strongly with the percentage of naive T cells. Long-lived donors carried more naive CD4+ cells and greater diversity than aged donors.

A J-beta primer mix and a sample-barcoded 5' primer were used in a second PCR of about 7 to 11 cycles. TCRdb itself ran the 5' RACE reads through MiXCR, one entry per CDR3 protein. The sample holds some 800,000 distinct CDR3 sequences, around two fifths seen once. Each sample provided at least 5 micrograms of extracted total RNA. The CDR3 covers 13 residues. Germline V gene sequence: CDR1 DFQATT, CDR2 SNEGSKA (reference sequence). Trimming cost V 6 bases and J 8 bases; bases outside gene matches: 11. The chain is built from TRBV20-1 and TRBJ1-2, with 8 bases lining up with TRBD1. The material sequenced was blood. This clonotype was sampled from a man aged 60-69 years in good health. CDR3 sequence reads: CSAEDRVIRGYTF. Here the CDR3 DNA reads TGCAGTGCCGAGGACAGGGTGATAAGGGGCTACACCTTC.